A selection of T cell receptor beta chains follows, all from one sample in a study of blood T cell repertoires in COVID-19. Here immunoSEQ multiplex PCR was the method, and the copy in TCRdb shows in-frame clones only, minus some. The repertoire holds about 210,000 clones, 75% to 85% seen once, with around 9% in the top ten. Sequencing used PBMCs or T cells enriched from blood (not recorded which). Receptor source: a man aged 40-50 years who had recovered from COVID-19. Each CDR3 is given with its conserved first and last residue. The D gene is left open where the match is weak. Clone size is stated in some rows and not others, as once, few, many or a class when expanded.

TRBJ1-5	-	TRBV3-1/TRBV3-2	-	TGTGCCAGCAGCCAAGATACGGGTCGCAATCAGCCCCAGCATTTT	CASSQDTGRNQPQHF
TRBJ2-1	-	TRBV13	-	TGTGCCAGCAGCACTCGACAGTACAATGAGCAGTTCTTC	CASSTRQYNEQFF
TRBJ2-3	-	TRBV11-3	-	TGTGCCAGCAGCAAAAATCGGGGTAGCCCTACGCAGTATTTT	CASSKNRGSPTQYF
TRBJ1-4	few	TRBV7-9	-	TGTGCCAGCAGCTTAGCGCAGGCCCTGGGTGAAAAACTGTTTTTT	CASSLAQALGEKLFF
TRBJ1-1	-	TRBV5-1	-	TGCGCCAGCAGAGTGTCCCTGGACAGTCAGGAAGCTTTCTTT	CASRVSLDSQEAFF
TRBJ2-7	-	TRBV5-3	TRBD1	TGTGCCAGAAGGTGTACAGGGGACTACGAGCAGTACTTC	CARRCTGDYEQYF
TRBJ2-6	few	TRBV5-1	TRBD2	TGCGCCAGCAGCTTGGCCGGGCTAGCGGACTCTGGGGCCAACGTCCTGACTTTC	CASSLAGLADSGANVLTF
TRBJ1-2	-	TRBV19	TRBD1	TGTGCCAGTAGTATGGCTGGTCAGGGGGTGGGTGGCTACACCTTC	CASSMAGQGVGGYTF
TRBJ2-7	-	TRBV7-8	TRBD2	TGTGCCAGCAGCTCACGCCCAGCGGCCGGGACTAGCGCGTACGAGCAGTACTTC	CASSSRPAAGTSAYEQYF
TRBJ1-2	-	TRBV18	TRBD1	TGTGCCAGCTCACTATCATCAGGGGGCAACTATGGCTACACCTTC	CASSLSSGGNYGYTF
TRBJ1-2	-	TRBV9	-	TGTGCCAGCAGCTCGAATTCAGGGCTCTATGGCTACACCTTC	CASSSNSGLYGYTF
TRBJ2-7	-	TRBV6-5	TRBD1	TGTGCCAGCATTAGAAACAGGGGGTCGGACGAGCAGTACTTC	CASIRNRGSDEQYF
TRBJ1-5	-	TRBV5-1	TRBD1	TGCGCCAGCAGCTTATCCCTCCCCGGACAGGGGAGTACATGGCATCAGCCCCAGCATTTT	CASSLSLPGQGSTWHQPQHF
TRBJ2-3	once	TRBV5-6	TRBD2	TGTGCCAGCAGCTTCGAGCGGGGAAACACAGATACGCAGTATTTT	CASSFERGNTDTQYF
TRBJ1-2	-	TRBV10-3	TRBD1	TGTGCCATCAGGCCGGGACAGGGGGCTGAGGGCTACACCTTC	CAIRPGQGAEGYTF
TRBJ1-2	-	TRBV27	TRBD1	TGTGCCAGCAGTCCCTGGGCAACGCAGACAGGGGCTAACTATGGCTACACCTTC	CASSPWATQTGANYGYTF
TRBJ2-5	-	TRBV7-8	-	TGTGCCAGCAGCTTAGTTCGAGACTACCAAACTGGGGAGACCCAGTACTTC	CASSLVRDYQTGETQYF
TRBJ1-6	-	TRBV6-5	-	TGTGCCAGCAGTCAACCCCCTGGGAGTGGGTCACCCCTCCACTTT	CASSQPPGSGSPLHF
TRBJ2-7	-	TRBV2	TRBD1	TGTGCCAGCAGTAGGGAAACAGGGGAGCTGGACGAGCAGTACTTC	CASSRETGELDEQYF
TRBJ1-2	once	TRBV27	TRBD1	TGTGCCAGCAGTTTATTGAGACAGGGTGCAGGCTACACCTTC	CASSLLRQGAGYTF
TRBJ1-3	-	TRBV18	-	TGTGCCAGCTCACCCCGGACAGATACTGGAAACACCATATATTTT	CASSPRTDTGNTIYF
TRBJ1-1	-	TRBV6-2/TRBV6-3	-	TGTGCCAGCAGTTACTCTTCGAGTTATGACACTGAAGCTTTCTTT	CASSYSSSYDTEAFF
TRBJ2-7	-	TRBV5-1	-	TGCGCCAGCAGCTTGGTCCCAGGGGGGGAGCAGTACTTC	CASSLVPGGEQYF
TRBJ1-3	once	TRBV3-1/TRBV3-2	-	TGTGCCAGCAGCCAAGGGGGTCAGGGGATCCTCGGAAACACCATATATTTT	CASSQGGQGILGNTIYF
TRBJ1-2	-	TRBV7-2	-	TGTGCCAGCAGCTTAGGTGAGAGCTATGGCTACACCTTC	CASSLGESYGYTF
TRBJ2-3	-	TRBV29-1	TRBD2	TGCAGCGTTTTTTCGGGCGGGGGGCGAGGCACAGATACGCAGTATTTT	CSVFSGGGRGTDTQYF
TRBJ2-1	-	TRBV12-3/TRBV12-4	TRBD2	TGTGCCAGCAGGTCGACTAGCCAGGATGAGCAGTTCTTC	CASRSTSQDEQFF
TRBJ1-5	-	TRBV19	-	TGTGCCAGTAGTATAGTGGCGGCAGTCTATAGCAATCAGCCCCAGCATTTT	CASSIVAAVYSNQPQHF
TRBJ1-4	-	TRBV7-8	-	TGTGCCAGCAGCCCGTGGACAGCAACTAATGAAAAACTGTTTTTT	CASSPWTATNEKLFF
TRBJ2-6	-	TRBV19	TRBD1	TGTGCCAGTAGTCTTGCCGGGACAGGGCTCACTGGGGCCAACGTCCTGACTTTC	CASSLAGTGLTGANVLTF
TRBJ1-4	few	TRBV9	-	TGTGCCAGCAGCGTTGAGGGAGGAGGAGGTGATGAAAAACTGTTTTTT	CASSVEGGGGDEKLFF
TRBJ1-2	-	TRBV12-3/TRBV12-4	-	TGTGCCAGCAGTTTACGGGGGGGAATTGGCTACACCTTC	CASSLRGGIGYTF
TRBJ1-5	-	TRBV7-8	-	TGTGCCAGCAGCTTTACAGGGAATCAGCCCCAGCATTTT	CASSFTGNQPQHF
TRBJ1-1	-	TRBV18	TRBD1	TGTGCCAGCTCCCCAACAGGGGACACTGAAGCTTTCTTT	CASSPTGDTEAFF
TRBJ1-2	-	TRBV9	TRBD1	TGTGCCAGCAGCAAGGGACAGCCTGGCGGCTATGGCTACACCTTC	CASSKGQPGGYGYTF
TRBJ1-5	-	TRBV6-5	-	TGTGCCAGCAGTTACCGGCAGGGCGGTGTGCAGCCCCAGCATTTT	CASSYRQGGVQPQHF
TRBJ2-7	-	TRBV18	TRBD1	TGTGCCAGCTCACCATATACAGGGGGCTACGAGCAGTACTTC	CASSPYTGGYEQYF
TRBJ2-7	-	TRBV14	TRBD1	TGTGCCAGCAGCCTCGGACAGGGGGACGAGCAGTACTTC	CASSLGQGDEQYF
TRBJ1-2	-	TRBV3-1/TRBV3-2	TRBD1	TGTGCCAGCAGCCTAAGGACAGGTGGCCGGGATGGCTACACCTTC	CASSLRTGGRDGYTF
TRBJ2-1	-	TRBV4-2	TRBD2	TGTGCCAGCAGCCAAGATAGAAGCGGGGGAACCAATGAGCAGTTCTTC	CASSQDRSGGTNEQFF
TRBJ1-5	-	TRBV5-1	-	TGCGCCAGCAGCTTGGGAGAGAGCACTCAGCCCCAGCATTTT	CASSLGESTQPQHF
TRBJ2-7	-	TRBV18	-	TGTGCCAGCTCATCATCGCCCTACTACGAGCAGTACTTC	CASSSSPYYEQYF
TRBJ1-4	-	TRBV6-1	-	TGTGCCAGCAGTGAAGCGAGGAGTCACGGAACCAATGAAAAACTGTTTTTT	CASSEARSHGTNEKLFF